This TCR beta chain was obtained from a study of T cell responses to AZD1222 COVID-19 vaccine. Overall study findings and caveats: The span of vaccine-associated CD4 TCRs extended across spike, with dominance at 160-218 and 743-854. Baseline serostatus was positive in only six or seven AZD1222 recipients. Clonal diversity may have been underestimated, and the donors were mostly white British, with more females than males.

The ends were cut back, 3 bases at V and 1 base at J, with 6 bases in the middle. The CDR3 is 13 residues long. In germline, CDR1 is LNHDA, CDR2 SQIVND (reference sequence). Comment on this clone: As yet, its antigen is unknown. Other DNA sequences of this sample code for an identical CDR3.

Clones were read by immunoSEQ multiplex PCR, and TCRdb kept only the in-frame ones, dropping some. The sample lists over 45,000 clones, around 87% occurring once. This receptor was obtained from an adult in good health. The source material was peripheral blood, sampled on day 0 of AZD1222 vaccination. The genes are TRBV19 and TRBJ1-1; D is undetermined. CDR3 residues: CASSIQENTEAFF. For the CDR3, the DNA is TGTGCCAGTAGTATTCAGGAGAACACTGAAGCTTTCTTT.